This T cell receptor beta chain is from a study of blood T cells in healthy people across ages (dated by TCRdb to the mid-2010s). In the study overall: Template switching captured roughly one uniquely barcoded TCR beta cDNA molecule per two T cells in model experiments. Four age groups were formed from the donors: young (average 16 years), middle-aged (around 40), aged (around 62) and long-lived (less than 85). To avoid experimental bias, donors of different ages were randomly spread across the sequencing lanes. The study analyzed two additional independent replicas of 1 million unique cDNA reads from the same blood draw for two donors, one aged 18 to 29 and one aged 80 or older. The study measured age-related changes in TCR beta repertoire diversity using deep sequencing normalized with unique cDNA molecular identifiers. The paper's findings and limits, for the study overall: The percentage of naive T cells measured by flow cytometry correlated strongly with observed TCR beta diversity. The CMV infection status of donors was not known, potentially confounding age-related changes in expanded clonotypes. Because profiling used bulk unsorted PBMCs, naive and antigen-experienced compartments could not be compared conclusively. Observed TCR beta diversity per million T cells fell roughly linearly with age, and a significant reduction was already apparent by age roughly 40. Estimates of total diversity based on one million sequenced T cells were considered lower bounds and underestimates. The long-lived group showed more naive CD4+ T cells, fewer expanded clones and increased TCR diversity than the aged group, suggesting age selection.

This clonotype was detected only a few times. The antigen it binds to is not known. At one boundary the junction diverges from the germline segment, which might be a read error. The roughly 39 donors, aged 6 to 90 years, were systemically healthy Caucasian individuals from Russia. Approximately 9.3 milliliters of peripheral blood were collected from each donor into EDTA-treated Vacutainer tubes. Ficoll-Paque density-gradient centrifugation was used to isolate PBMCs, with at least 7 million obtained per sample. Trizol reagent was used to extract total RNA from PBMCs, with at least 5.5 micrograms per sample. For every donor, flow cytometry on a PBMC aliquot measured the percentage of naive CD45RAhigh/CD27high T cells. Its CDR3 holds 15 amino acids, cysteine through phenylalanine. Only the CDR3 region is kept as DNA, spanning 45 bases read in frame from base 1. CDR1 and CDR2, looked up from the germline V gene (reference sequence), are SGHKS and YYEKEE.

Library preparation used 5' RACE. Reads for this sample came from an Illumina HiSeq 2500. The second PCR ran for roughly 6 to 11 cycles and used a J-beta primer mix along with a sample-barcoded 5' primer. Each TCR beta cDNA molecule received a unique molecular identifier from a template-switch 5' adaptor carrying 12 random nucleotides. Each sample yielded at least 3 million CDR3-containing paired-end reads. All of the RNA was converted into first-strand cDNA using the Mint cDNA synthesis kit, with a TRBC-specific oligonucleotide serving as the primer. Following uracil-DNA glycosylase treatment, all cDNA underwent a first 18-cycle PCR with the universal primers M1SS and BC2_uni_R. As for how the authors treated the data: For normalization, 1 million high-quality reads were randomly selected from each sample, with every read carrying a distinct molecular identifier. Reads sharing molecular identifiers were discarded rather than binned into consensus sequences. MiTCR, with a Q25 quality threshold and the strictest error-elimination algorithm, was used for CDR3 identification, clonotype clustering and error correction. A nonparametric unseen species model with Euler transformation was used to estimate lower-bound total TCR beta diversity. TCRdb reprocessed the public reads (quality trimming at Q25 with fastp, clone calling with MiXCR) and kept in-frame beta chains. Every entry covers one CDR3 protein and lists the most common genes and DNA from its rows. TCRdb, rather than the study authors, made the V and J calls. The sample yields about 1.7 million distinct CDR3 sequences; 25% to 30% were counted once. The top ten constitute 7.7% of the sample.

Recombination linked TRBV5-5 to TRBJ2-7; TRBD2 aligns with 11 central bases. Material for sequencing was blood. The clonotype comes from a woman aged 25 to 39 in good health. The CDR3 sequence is CTSRLGLAETYEQYF. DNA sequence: TGTACCAGCAGATTGGGACTAGCGGAAACCTACGAGCAGTACTTC.